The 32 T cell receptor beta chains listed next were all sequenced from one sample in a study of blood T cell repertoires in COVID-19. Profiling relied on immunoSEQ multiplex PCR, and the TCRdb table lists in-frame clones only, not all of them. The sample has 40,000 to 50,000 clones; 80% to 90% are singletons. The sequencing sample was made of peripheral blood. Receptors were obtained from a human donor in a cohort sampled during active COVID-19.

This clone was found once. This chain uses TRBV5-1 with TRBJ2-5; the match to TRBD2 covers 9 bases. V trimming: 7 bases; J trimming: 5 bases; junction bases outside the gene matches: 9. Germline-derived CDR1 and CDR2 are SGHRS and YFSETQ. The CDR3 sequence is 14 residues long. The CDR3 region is CASGRAGGGETQYF. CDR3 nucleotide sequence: TGCGCCAGCGGCCGAGCGGGAGGCGGGGAGACCCAGTACTTC.

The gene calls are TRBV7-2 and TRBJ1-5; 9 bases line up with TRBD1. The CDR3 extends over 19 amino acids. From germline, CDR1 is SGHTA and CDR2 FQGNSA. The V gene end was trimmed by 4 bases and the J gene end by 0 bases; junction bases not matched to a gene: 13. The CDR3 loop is CASSYGTGTGKYSNQPQHF. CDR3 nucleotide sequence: TGTGCCAGCAGCTACGGGACCGGGACAGGGAAATATAGCAATCAGCCCCAGCATTTT.

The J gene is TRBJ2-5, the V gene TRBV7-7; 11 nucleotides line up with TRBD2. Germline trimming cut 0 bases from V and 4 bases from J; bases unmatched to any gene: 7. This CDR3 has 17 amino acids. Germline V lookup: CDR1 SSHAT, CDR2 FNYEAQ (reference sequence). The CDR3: CASSLASLAGGRETQYF. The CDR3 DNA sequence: TGTGCCAGCAGCTTAGCTAGCCTAGCGGGGGGACGAGAGACCCAGTACTTC.

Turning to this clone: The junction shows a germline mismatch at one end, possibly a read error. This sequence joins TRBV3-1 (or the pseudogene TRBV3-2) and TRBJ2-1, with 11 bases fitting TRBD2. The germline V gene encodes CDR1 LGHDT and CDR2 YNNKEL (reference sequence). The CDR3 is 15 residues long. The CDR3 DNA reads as TGTACCAGCAAGCTAGCGGGAGGTCGGTACAATGAGCAGTTCTTC. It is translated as CTSKLAGGRYNEQFF.

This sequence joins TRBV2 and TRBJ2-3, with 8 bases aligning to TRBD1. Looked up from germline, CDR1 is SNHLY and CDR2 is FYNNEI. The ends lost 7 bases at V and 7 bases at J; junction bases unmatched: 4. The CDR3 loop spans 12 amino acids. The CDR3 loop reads CASTGGANTQYF. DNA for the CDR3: TGTGCCAGCACAGGGGGCGCAAATACGCAGTATTTT.

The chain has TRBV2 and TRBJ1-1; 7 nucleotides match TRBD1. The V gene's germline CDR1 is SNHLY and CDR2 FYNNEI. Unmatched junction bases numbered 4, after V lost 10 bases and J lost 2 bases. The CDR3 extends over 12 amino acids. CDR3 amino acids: CATRGGNTEAFF. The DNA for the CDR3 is TGTGCCACCAGGGGGGGTAACACTGAAGCTTTCTTT.

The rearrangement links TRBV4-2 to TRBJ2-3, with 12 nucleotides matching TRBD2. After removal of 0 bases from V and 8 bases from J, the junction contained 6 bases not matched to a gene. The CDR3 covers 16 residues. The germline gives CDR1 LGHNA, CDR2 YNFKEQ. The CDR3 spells CASSQDSSGGGGTQYF. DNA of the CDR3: TGTGCCAGCAGCCAAGACTCTAGCGGGGGGGGTGGTACGCAGTATTTT.

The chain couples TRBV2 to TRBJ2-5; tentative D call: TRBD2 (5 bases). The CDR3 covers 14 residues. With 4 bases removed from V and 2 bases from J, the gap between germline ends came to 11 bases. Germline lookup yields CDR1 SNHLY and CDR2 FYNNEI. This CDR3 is CASSVYSVQETQYF. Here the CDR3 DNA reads TGTGCCAGCAGTGTGTATAGCGTACAAGAGACCCAGTACTTC.

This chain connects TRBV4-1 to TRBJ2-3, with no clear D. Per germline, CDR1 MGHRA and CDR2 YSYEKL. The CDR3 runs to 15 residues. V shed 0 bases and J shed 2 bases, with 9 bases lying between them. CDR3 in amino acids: CASSQDPQVTDTQYF. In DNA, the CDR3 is TGCGCCAGCAGCCAAGATCCTCAGGTCACAGATACGCAGTATTTT.

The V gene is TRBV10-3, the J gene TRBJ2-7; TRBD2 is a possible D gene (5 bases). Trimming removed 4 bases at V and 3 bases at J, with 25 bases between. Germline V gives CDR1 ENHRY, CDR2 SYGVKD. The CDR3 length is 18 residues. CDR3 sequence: CAISGSGGGERMNYEQYF. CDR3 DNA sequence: TGTGCCATCAGTGGATCCGGCGGTGGGGAGAGGATGAACTACGAGCAGTACTTC.

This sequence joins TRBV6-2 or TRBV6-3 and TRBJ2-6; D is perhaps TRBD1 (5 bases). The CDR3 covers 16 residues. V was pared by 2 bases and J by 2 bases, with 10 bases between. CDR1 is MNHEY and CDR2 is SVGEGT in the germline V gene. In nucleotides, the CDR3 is TGTGCCAGCAGTTACCCGGAAGGGGCTGGGGCCAACGTCCTGACTTTC. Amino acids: CASSYPEGAGANVLTF.

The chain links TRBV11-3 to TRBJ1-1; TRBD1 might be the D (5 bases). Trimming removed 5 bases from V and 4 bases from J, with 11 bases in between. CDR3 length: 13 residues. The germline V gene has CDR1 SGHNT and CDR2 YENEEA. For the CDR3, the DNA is TGTGCCAGCAGCGGAGGGGAGAGCACTGAAGCTTTCTTT. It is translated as CASSGGESTEAFF.

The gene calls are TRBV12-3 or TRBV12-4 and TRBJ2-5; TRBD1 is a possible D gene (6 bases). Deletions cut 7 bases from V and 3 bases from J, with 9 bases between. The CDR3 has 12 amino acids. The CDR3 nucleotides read TGTGCCAGCACCTCAGGGGAAGAGACCCAGTACTTC. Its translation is CASTSGEETQYF.

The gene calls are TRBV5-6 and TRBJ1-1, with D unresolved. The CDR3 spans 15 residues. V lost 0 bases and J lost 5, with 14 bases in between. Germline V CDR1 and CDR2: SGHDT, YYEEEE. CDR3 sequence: CASSLGSYQWTEAFF. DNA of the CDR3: TGTGCCAGCAGCTTGGGATCATATCAGTGGACTGAAGCTTTCTTT.

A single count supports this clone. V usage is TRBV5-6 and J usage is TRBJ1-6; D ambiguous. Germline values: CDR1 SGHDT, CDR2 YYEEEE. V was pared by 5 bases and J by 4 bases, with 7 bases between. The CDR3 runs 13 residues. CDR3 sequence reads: CASSTEYNSPLHF. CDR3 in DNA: TGTGCCAGCAGTACGGAGTATAATTCACCCCTCCACTTT. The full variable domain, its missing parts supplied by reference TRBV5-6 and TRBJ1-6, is DAGVTQSPTHLIKTRGQQVTLRCSPKSGHDTVSWYQQALGQGPQFIFQYYEEEERQRGNFPDRFSGHQFPNYSSELNVNALLLGDSALYLCASSTEYNSPLHFGNGTRLTVT.

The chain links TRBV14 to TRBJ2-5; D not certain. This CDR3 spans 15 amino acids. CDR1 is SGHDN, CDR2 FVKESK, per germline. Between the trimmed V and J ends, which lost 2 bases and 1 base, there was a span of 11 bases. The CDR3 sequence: CASSQLRVLQETQYF. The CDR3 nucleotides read TGTGCCAGCAGCCAACTCCGGGTCCTCCAAGAGACCCAGTACTTC.

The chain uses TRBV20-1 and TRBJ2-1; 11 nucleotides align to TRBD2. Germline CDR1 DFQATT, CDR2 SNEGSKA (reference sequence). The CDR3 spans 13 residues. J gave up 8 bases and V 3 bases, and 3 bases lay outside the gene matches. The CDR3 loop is CSASLAGGYEQFF. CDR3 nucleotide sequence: TGCAGTGCTAGTCTAGCGGGAGGTTATGAGCAGTTCTTC.

The CDR3 DNA reads TGTGCCAGCAGTCGGGGACTTGGAGAAAAACTGTTTTTT. Translation: CASSRGLGEKLFF. The chain employs TRBV5-6 and TRBJ1-4; D might be TRBD1 (5 bases). The germline gives CDR1 SGHDT, CDR2 YYEEEE. The CDR3 spans 13 residues. With 5 bases removed from V and 8 bases from J, the gap between germline ends came to 13 bases.

CDR3: CASSQWGQTDYGYTF. CDR3 nucleotides: TGTGCCAGCAGCCAGTGGGGACAGACGGACTATGGCTACACCTTC. The chain links TRBV4-2 to TRBJ1-2, with 7 nucleotides matching TRBD1. The J segment lost 3 bases and the V segment lost 3 bases, leaving 7 bases of the junction unmatched. The CDR3 runs to 15 residues. The germline CDR1 and CDR2 sequences are LGHNA and YNFKEQ.

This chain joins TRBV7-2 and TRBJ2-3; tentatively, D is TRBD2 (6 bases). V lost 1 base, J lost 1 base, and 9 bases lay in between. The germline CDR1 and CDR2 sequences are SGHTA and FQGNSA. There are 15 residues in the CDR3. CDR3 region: CASSLVGLRTDTQYF. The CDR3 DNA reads TGTGCCAGCAGCTTAGTGGGACTCCGCACAGATACGCAGTATTTT.

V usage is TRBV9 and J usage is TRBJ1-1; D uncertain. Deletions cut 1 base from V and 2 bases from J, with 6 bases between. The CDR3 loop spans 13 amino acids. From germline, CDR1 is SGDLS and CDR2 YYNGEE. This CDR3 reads CASSVSVNTEAFF. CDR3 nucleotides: TGTGCCAGCAGCGTATCGGTTAACACTGAAGCTTTCTTT.

DNA of the CDR3: TGTGCCAGCAGCGTAGGCCGGGACTATGGCTACACCTTC. Translation: CASSVGRDYGYTF. The rearrangement links TRBV9 to TRBJ1-2; D unresolved. CDR1 is SGDLS and CDR2 is YYNGEE in the germline V gene. The CDR3 loop spans 13 amino acids. The germline V and J ends were trimmed by 0 bases and 3 bases, with 6 bases remaining between them.

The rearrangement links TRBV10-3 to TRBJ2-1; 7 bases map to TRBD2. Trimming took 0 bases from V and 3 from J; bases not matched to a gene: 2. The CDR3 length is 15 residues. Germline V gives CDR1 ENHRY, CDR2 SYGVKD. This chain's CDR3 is CAISESRGGYNEQFF. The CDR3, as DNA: TGTGCCATCAGTGAGTCTCGCGGGGGCTACAATGAGCAGTTCTTC.

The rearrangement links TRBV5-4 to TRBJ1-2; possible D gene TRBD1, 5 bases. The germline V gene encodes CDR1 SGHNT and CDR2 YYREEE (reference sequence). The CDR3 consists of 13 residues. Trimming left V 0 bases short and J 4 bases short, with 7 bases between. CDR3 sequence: CASSLGDSYGYTF. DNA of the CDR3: TGTGCCAGCAGCTTGGGCGACAGCTATGGCTACACCTTC.

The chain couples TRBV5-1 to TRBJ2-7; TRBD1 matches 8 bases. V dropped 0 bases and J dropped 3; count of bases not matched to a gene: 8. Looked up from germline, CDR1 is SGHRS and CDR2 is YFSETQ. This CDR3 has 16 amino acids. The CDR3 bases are TGCGCCAGCAGCTTGGTGTTTGGGACAGGCCACTACGAGCAGTACTTC. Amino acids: CASSLVFGTGHYEQYF.

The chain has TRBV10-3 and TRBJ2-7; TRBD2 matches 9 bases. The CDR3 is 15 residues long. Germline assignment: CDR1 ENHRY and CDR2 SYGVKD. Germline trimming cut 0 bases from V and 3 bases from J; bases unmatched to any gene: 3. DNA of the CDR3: TGTGCCATCAGTGAGTCGGCTAGCGGGGACTACGAGCAGTACTTC. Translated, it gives CAISESASGDYEQYF.

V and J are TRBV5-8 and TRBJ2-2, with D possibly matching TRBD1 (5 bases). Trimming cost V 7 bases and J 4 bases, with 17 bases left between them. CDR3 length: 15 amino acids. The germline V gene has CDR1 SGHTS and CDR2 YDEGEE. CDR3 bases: TGTGCCAGCGGCAGCCAGGGCCGCGGCACCGGGGAGCTGTTTTTT. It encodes CASGSQGRGTGELFF.

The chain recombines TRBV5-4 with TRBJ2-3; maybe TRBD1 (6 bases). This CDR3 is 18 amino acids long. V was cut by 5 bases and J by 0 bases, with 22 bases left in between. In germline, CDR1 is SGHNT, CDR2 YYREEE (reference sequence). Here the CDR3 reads CASRGGSGGTISTDTQYF. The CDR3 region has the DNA TGTGCCAGCAGAGGGGGAAGTGGAGGAACGATTAGCACAGATACGCAGTATTTT.

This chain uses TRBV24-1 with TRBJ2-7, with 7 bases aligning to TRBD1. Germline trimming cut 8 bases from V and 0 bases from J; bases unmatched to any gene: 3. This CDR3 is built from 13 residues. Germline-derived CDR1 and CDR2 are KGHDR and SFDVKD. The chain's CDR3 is CATKDRYSYEQYF. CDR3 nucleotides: TGTGCCACCAAGGACAGGTACTCCTACGAGCAGTACTTC.

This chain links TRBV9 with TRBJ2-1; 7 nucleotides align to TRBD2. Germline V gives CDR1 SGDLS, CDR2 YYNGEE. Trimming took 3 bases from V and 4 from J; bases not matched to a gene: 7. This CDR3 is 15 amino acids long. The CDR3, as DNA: TGTGCCAGCAGCGAGCGGGACCCACTTTACAATGAGCAGTTCTTC. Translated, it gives CASSERDPLYNEQFF.

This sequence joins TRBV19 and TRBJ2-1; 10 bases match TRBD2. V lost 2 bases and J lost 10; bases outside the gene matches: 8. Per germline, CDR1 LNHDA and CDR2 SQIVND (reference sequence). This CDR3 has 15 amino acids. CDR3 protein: CASSILAGANGEQFF. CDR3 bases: TGTGCCAGTAGTATACTAGCGGGAGCCAATGGCGAGCAGTTCTTC.

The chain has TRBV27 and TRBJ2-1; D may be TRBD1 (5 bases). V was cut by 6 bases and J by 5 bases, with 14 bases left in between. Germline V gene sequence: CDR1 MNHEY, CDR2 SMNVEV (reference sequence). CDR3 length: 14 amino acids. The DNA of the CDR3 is TGTGCCAGCAGGGGGCGGCGGAGCAACAATGAGCAGTTCTTC. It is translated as CASRGRRSNNEQFF.